A selection of T cell receptor beta chains follows, all from one sample in a study of Graves' ophthalmopathy and Graves' hyperthyroidism. TCRdb re-called the multiplex PCR reads through MiXCR, storing one row per CDR3 protein. In the table there are more than 1,000,000 distinct CDR3 sequences, less than 45% of which are singletons. Sequencing was carried out using peripheral blood or thyroid tissue (not recorded which). These TCRs come from an adult man with Graves' hyperthyroidism. Each CDR3 is given with its conserved first and last residue. Each record gives: clone size, D gene, J gene, V gene, CDR3 protein, CDR3 DNA. The D gene is left open where the match is weak. Where a row states a size, it is once, few, many or the class of an expanded clone; other rows omit it.

many	-	TRBJ2-2	TRBV19	CASSIGLSAGELFF	TGTGCCAGTAGTATTGGGCTCTCGGCCGGGGAGCTGTTTTTT
-	-	TRBJ2-2	TRBV3-1	CASSPLGARTGELFF	TGTGCCAGCAGCCCGCTAGGGGCGAGGACCGGGGAGCTGTTTTTT
few	-	TRBJ1-2	TRBV12-3/TRBV12-4	CASSLAAGADYGYTF	TGTGCCAGCAGTTTAGCGGCAGGGGCAGACTATGGCTACACCTTC
-	TRBD1	TRBJ1-1	TRBV4-1	CASSHRRGVVDTEAFF	TGCGCCAGCAGCCATCGCAGGGGGGTGGTGGACACTGAAGCTTTCTTT
-	-	TRBJ1-4	TRBV7-3	CASSKRAGQNEKLFF	TGCGCCAGCAGCAAGCGGGCAGGGCAGAATGAAAAACTGTTTTTT
many	TRBD1	TRBJ1-1	TRBV19	CASSLGQGRDTEAFF	TGTGCCAGTAGCCTCGGACAGGGACGAGACACTGAAGCTTTCTTT
-	-	TRBJ1-4	TRBV15	CATSTYGGEKLFF	TGTGCCACCAGCACTTATGGGGGTGAAAAACTGTTTTTT
-	-	TRBJ1-4	TRBV20-1	CSASPPTATNEKLFF	TGCAGTGCTAGTCCCCCGACAGCCACTAATGAAAAACTGTTTTTT
many	-	TRBJ2-7	TRBV29-1	CSVAGGVSYEQYF	TGCAGCGTTGCCGGCGGGGTCTCCTACGAGCAGTACTTC
-	-	TRBJ1-1	TRBV29-1	CSVATAEAFF	TGCAGCGTCGCGACAGCCGAAGCTTTCTTT
many	-	TRBJ2-7	TRBV5-1	CASSCTTDLVSYEQYF	TGCGCCAGCAGCTGTACGACAGACTTAGTTTCCTACGAGCAGTACTTC
-	-	TRBJ2-5	TRBV7-9	CAIPRDTQETQYF	TGTGCCATCCCCAGGGACACCCAAGAGACCCAGTACTTC
-	-	TRBJ1-4	TRBV2	CASSGAGSEEKLFF	TGTGCCAGCAGTGGAGCAGGGTCAGAGGAAAAACTGTTTTTT
-	-	TRBJ2-7	TRBV19	CASRPLTTNEQYF	TGTGCCAGTAGACCCTTAACTACGAACGAGCAGTACTTC
many	TRBD1	TRBJ1-1	TRBV6-6	CASSYGTAYTEAFF	TGTGCCAGCAGTTACGGGACAGCCTACACTGAAGCTTTCTTT
-	-	TRBJ1-5	TRBV6-6	CASSYSGLAGLGNQPQHF	TGTGCCAGCAGTTACTCGGGACTAGCGGGTTTGGGCAATCAGCCCCAGCATTTT
-	-	TRBJ2-2	TRBV7-8	CASSLLFTDTSGELFF	TGTGCCAGCAGCTTACTTTTTACGGACACGAGTGGGGAGCTGTTTTTT
few	-	TRBJ2-6	TRBV4-3	CASSQDIFDSGANVLTF	TGCGCCAGCAGCCAAGACATCTTTGACTCTGGGGCCAACGTCCTGACTTTC
many	-	TRBJ2-7	TRBV5-1	CASSAGFTYEQYF	TGCGCCAGCAGCGCAGGGTTTACCTACGAGCAGTACTTC
many	-	TRBJ1-5	TRBV19	CASSNPTDLSNQPQHF	TGTGCCAGTAGTAATCCGACAGATTTGAGCAATCAGCCCCAGCATTTT
-	TRBD2	TRBJ2-2	TRBV15	CATSSGLAATGELFF	TGTGCCACCAGCAGCGGACTAGCGGCCACCGGGGAGCTGTTTTTT
-	-	TRBJ2-5	TRBV29-1	CSVDRSQYF	TGCAGCGTAGATCGATCACAGTACTTC
many	-	TRBJ1-3	TRBV7-6	CASSPRGLGNTIYF	TGTGCCAGCAGCCCCAGGGGACTTGGAAACACCATATATTTT
-	-	TRBJ2-5	TRBV2	CASSGGAGKETQYF	TGTGCCAGCAGTGGGGGGGCAGGGAAAGAGACCCAGTACTTC
-	-	TRBJ2-5	TRBV5-1	CASSLSGTYSETQYF	TGCGCCAGCAGCTTGTCCGGGACCTATTCAGAGACCCAGTACTTC
many	-	TRBJ2-5	TRBV7-2	CAPEPLVRYQETQYF	TGTGCCCCCGAGCCCCTAGTTCGCTACCAAGAGACCCAGTACTTC